This T cell receptor beta chain was documented in a study of human T cells and chemical hapten exposure. Study in general: Alopecia areata, totalis or universalis was found in mostly female patients.

From germline, CDR1 is LNHNV and CDR2 YYDKDF (reference sequence). V shed 0 bases, J shed 8 bases, and the junction held 6 bases outside the gene matches. CDR3 length: 15 amino acids. TCRdb analysed the RACE reads with MiXCR anew, one entry per CDR3 protein. The table has tens of thousands of distinct CDR3 sequences, about 9.3% seen once. Time point reported: pre-sensitization, week 0. Treatment indicated: therapeutic diphenylcyclopropenone sensitization with weekly scalp DPC. Unfractionated whole blood was the source from which total RNA was extracted. This clonotype qualifies as medium-sized. The sequence derives from a man aged 50-60 years with alopecia areata. Some clones in this sample may be carry-over from other donors' samples. The specimen comprised whole blood, sampled in connection with sensitization to the hapten diphenylcyclopropenone (DPC). The rearrangement joins TRBV15 to TRBJ1-4, with 7 nucleotides matching TRBD1. The CDR3 is CATSRDQTGKEKLFF. CDR3 DNA sequence: TGTGCCACCAGCAGAGATCAGACAGGGAAGGAAAAACTGTTTTTT.